In this sample, the clone carrying this TCR beta chain turned up once. The CDR3 is 13 amino acids. V was trimmed by 3 bases and J by 7 bases, leaving 10 bases between them. CDR1 and CDR2 (germline): MDHEN, SYDVKM. This sample was taken from a study of technical replicates of blood from a handful of donors. The data were produced by immunoSEQ multiplex PCR, yet TCRdb's version contains in-frame clones alone and is incomplete. The sample lists around 70,000 clones, 95% occurring once. The origin of this receptor is a human donor in good health. Input material: T cells isolated from PBMCs. This chain uses TRBV28 with TRBJ2-1; D not certain. The CDR3 here is CASSFNLRNEQFF. CDR3 DNA sequence: TGTGCCAGCAGTTTTAATTTGCGGAATGAGCAGTTCTTC.